The 7 T cell receptor beta chains presented below share a single source sample, sequenced in a study of cytomegalovirus exposure and HLA in healthy donors. The PCR was carried out with 60 Vbeta primers and 13 Jbeta primers. Profiled with immunoSEQ multiplex PCR; TCRdb holds only in-frame clones, not every one. The sample carries some 220,000 clones, roughly 84% recorded once. Sequences were obtained from PBMCs. Receptors originate from a girl aged 2-10 years in good health and CMV-seronegative.

This chain uses TRBV5-1 with TRBJ2-2, with D tentatively TRBD2 (6 bases). V was cut by 4 bases and J by 1 base, with 11 bases left in between. The CDR3 contains 15 residues. Per germline, CDR1 SGHRS and CDR2 YFSETQ. CDR3 protein: CASSMNGGNTGELFF. The DNA of the CDR3 is TGCGCCAGCAGCATGAACGGGGGGAACACCGGGGAGCTGTTTTTT.

The J gene is TRBJ2-7, the V gene TRBV5-1; D may be TRBD1 (5 bases). Germline V CDR1 and CDR2: SGHRS, YFSETQ. The V gene lost 0 bases and the J gene lost 1 base, with 11 bases spanning the gap. CDR3 length equals 15 residues. The CDR3 reads CASSLESGYSYEQYF. The CDR3 DNA reads as TGCGCCAGCAGCTTGGAATCAGGGTATTCCTACGAGCAGTACTTC. Based on the CDR3 plus reference TRBV5-1 and TRBJ2-7, the full variable domain is KAGVTQTPRYLIKTRGQQVTLSCSPISGHRSVSWYQQTPGQGLQFLFEYFSETQRNKGNFPGRFSGRQFSNSRSEMNVSTLELGDSALYLCASSLESGYSYEQYFGPGTRLTVT.

V usage is TRBV2 and J usage is TRBJ2-2, with TRBD2 matching 8 bases. The V gene's germline CDR1 is SNHLY and CDR2 FYNNEI. J gave up 2 bases and V 4 bases, and 3 bases lay outside the gene matches. CDR3 length equals 15 residues. The CDR3 is CASSATSGNTGELFF. The CDR3 DNA follows: TGTGCCAGCAGTGCAACTAGCGGTAACACCGGGGAGCTGTTTTTT.

The rearrangement links TRBV5-1 to TRBJ2-5, with TRBD2 matching 8 bases. The CDR3 is 15 amino acids. Germline CDR1 and CDR2: SGHRS and YFSETQ. J gave up 11 bases and V 0 bases, and 12 bases lay outside the gene matches. The DNA of the CDR3 is TGCGCCAGCAGCTTGGTCGGGGGGGGAATGAGGGAGCAGTACTTC. Translating it yields CASSLVGGGMREQYF.

On this clone itself: Sequence at one end of the junction differs from germline and may be a read error. The gene calls are TRBV6-1 and TRBJ1-6, with a weak D call TRBD1 (5 bases). The CDR3 has 16 amino acids. Germline CDR1 reads MNHNS; CDR2 reads SASEGT. CDR3 coding DNA: TGTGCCAGTAGTGAAGGGGTTGTCCAGGGTGGCTCACCCCTCCACTTT. It encodes CASSEGVVQGGSPLHF.

The V gene is TRBV9, the J gene TRBJ1-6; D unresolved. Germline CDR1 reads SGDLS; CDR2 reads YYNGEE. The V gene lost 0 bases and the J gene lost 10 bases, with 8 bases spanning the gap. The CDR3 totals 13 residues. The DNA for the CDR3 is TGTGCCAGCAGCGTAGAGGGAGGATCACCCCTCCACTTT. It codes for CASSVEGGSPLHF. The variable domain in full, with the rest retrieved from reference TRBV9 and TRBJ1-6, is DSGVTQTPKHLITATGQRVTLRCSPRSGDLSVYWYQQSLDQGLQFLIQYYNGEERAKGNILERFSAQQFPDLHSELNLSSLELGDSALYFCASSVEGGSPLHFGNGTRLTVT.

The gene calls are TRBV2 and TRBJ2-7, with D perhaps TRBD1 (5 bases). There are 15 residues in the CDR3. Trimming stripped 7 bases from V and 6 bases from J, with 22 bases between. CDR1 and CDR2 from the germline V gene are SNHLY and FYNNEI. The DNA for the CDR3 is TGTGCCAGCAAAGCTTCTAGGCAGGGTATGAGCGAGCAGTACTTC. Its protein is CASKASRQGMSEQYF.